This T cell receptor beta chain was sequenced for a study of cytomegalovirus exposure and HLA in healthy donors. This PCR relied on a set of 60 Vbeta primers and 13 Jbeta primers. Measured with immunoSEQ multiplex PCR; TCRdb has only the in-frame clones, and not every one. The data contain 130,000 to 150,000 clones, almost 80% of them singletons. The CDR3 sequence is 17 residues long. V lost 5 bases and J lost 4; bases outside the gene matches: 8. Germline V gives CDR1 PRHDT, CDR2 FYEKMQ (reference sequence). The sequence derives from a woman aged 40-49 years in good health and CMV-seropositive. Sequencing was carried out using PBMCs. The genes are TRBV13 and TRBJ2-2; 12 bases are a match to TRBD1. The CDR3 reads CASSARDRGRITGELFF. The CDR3 region has the DNA TGTGCCAGCAGCGCGAGGGACAGGGGGCGAATCACCGGGGAGCTGTTTTTT.